The 13 T cell receptor beta chains below come from one sample, sequenced in a study of Ad26.COV2.S vaccination and SARS-CoV-2 variants. Treatment here: 15 to 20 received Ad26.COV2.S at low or high dose, single or two shots; 5 received placebo; per-sample allocation not given. Specimens were obtained on day 63 following the first vaccine or placebo injection. Some clones are missing from TCRdb's copy, which holds only in-frame ones; the method was immunoSEQ multiplex PCR. The sample carries around 370,000 clones, 70% to 90% recorded once. The material was peripheral blood, obtained in a trial of Ad26.COV2.S vaccine versus placebo. The receptors here all came from a person between 18 and 60 years old who received the Ad26.COV2.S COVID-19 vaccine or a placebo.

This rearrangement joins TRBV18 to TRBJ1-5; D is perhaps TRBD1 (5 bases). V lost 8 bases, J lost 4 bases, and 9 bases lay in between. The CDR3 length is 12 residues. The germline V gene encodes CDR1 KGHSH and CDR2 LQKENI. CDR3 amino acids: CASRRGNQPQHF. Here the CDR3 DNA reads TGTGCCAGCAGGAGGGGAAATCAGCCCCAGCATTTT.

This clone was detected only a few times. V is TRBV5-1 and J is TRBJ1-2; D call uncertain. There are 14 residues in the CDR3. Per the germline V gene, CDR1 is SGHRS and CDR2 is YFSETQ. Trimming removed 2 bases from V and 0 bases from J, with 8 bases in between. The CDR3 coding sequence is TGCGCCAGCAGCTTAAATCTAGCTAACTATGGCTACACCTTC. Residues: CASSLNLANYGYTF.

The V and J genes are TRBV14 and TRBJ2-7; D is undetermined. The CDR3 runs 16 residues. Per the germline V gene, CDR1 is SGHDN and CDR2 is FVKESK. V gave up 2 bases and J gave up 2 bases, with 16 bases separating them. The chain's CDR3 is CASSQSAVFRTYEQYF. The CDR3 bases are TGTGCCAGCAGCCAATCGGCGGTTTTCCGCACCTACGAGCAGTACTTC.

The chain combines TRBV5-1 with TRBJ2-2; the D gene is possibly TRBD2 (6 bases). This CDR3 has 16 amino acids. V was trimmed by 0 bases and J by 2 bases, leaving 11 bases between them. The V gene's germline CDR1 is SGHRS and CDR2 YFSETQ. The CDR3 protein is CASSLAGTPNTGELFF. CDR3 in DNA: TGCGCCAGCAGCTTGGCCGGGACTCCAAACACCGGGGAGCTGTTTTTT.

The chain joins TRBV7-9 to TRBJ1-5, with D perhaps matching TRBD1 (5 bases). Trimming left V 1 base short and J 6 bases short, with 10 bases between. Germline-derived CDR1 and CDR2 are SEHNR and FQNEAQ (reference sequence). CDR3 length: 14 residues. The CDR3 coding sequence is TGTGCCAGCAGCTTAGGGGTGGGGGGTCAGCCCCAGCATTTT. Protein: CASSLGVGGQPQHF.

Concerning this clone itself: This sample includes further DNA sequences coding for the same CDR3. The J gene is TRBJ1-2, the V gene TRBV5-1; D perhaps matches TRBD1 (6 bases). This CDR3 is built from 15 residues. Germline V gene lookup returns CDR1 SGHRS and CDR2 YFSETQ. Trimming stripped 0 bases from V and 1 base from J, with 10 bases between. The CDR3 protein is CASSLDDRRNYGYTF. The CDR3 DNA reads as TGCGCCAGCAGCTTGGACGACAGGCGTAACTATGGCTACACCTTC.

This sequence joins TRBV27 and TRBJ2-7, with D perhaps TRBD2 (5 bases). CDR3 length: 14 amino acids. Germline CDR1 and CDR2: MNHEY and SMNVEV (reference sequence). The V gene lost 6 bases and the J gene lost 7 bases, with 19 bases spanning the gap. CDR3 coding DNA: TGTGCCAGCAGCCTACGTGTGGGAGCTGAAGAGCAGTACTTC. Its translation is CASSLRVGAEEQYF.

This chain's CDR3 is CAWSAPWSTEAFF. CDR3 sequence (DNA): TGTGCCTGGAGTGCACCCTGGTCCACTGAAGCTTTCTTT. The chain has TRBV30 and TRBJ1-1; no firm D call. CDR1 and CDR2 from the germline V gene are GTSNPN and SVGIG (reference sequence). This CDR3 contains 13 residues. The germline V and J ends were trimmed by 1 base and 4 bases, with 10 bases remaining between them.

This rearrangement joins TRBV5-1 to TRBJ1-1, with 7 bases lining up with TRBD1. V was pared by 3 bases and J by 0 bases, with 2 bases of the junction left unmatched. The length of the CDR3 is 14 residues. Looked up from germline, CDR1 is SGHRS and CDR2 is YFSETQ. The CDR3, as DNA: TGCGCCAGCAGCTGGGACAGATTGAACACTGAAGCTTTCTTT. It codes for CASSWDRLNTEAFF.

CDR3 nucleotide sequence: TGTGCCAGCCGATATGATCGACACAAGAACACTGAAGCTTTCTTT. Translating gives CASRYDRHKNTEAFF. This sequence joins TRBV2 and TRBJ1-1; no clear D gene. V was trimmed by 8 bases and J by 1 base, leaving 17 bases between them. Germline V CDR1 and CDR2: SNHLY, FYNNEI. The CDR3 is 15 residues long.

This chain uses TRBV9 with TRBJ2-7; 7 nucleotides agree with TRBD1. Germline values: CDR1 SGDLS, CDR2 YYNGEE. After removal of 0 bases from V and 0 bases from J, the junction contained 3 bases not matched to a gene. The CDR3 extends over 15 amino acids. CDR3 DNA: TGTGCCAGCAGCGTAGGACAGGGCCTCTCCTACGAGCAGTACTTC. Translated: CASSVGQGLSYEQYF.

The chain has TRBV5-4 and TRBJ2-2, with TRBD2 matching over 7 bases. The V and J ends lost 4 bases and 0 bases, in that order; junction bases with no gene match: 6. The CDR3 loop spans 16 amino acids. The germline CDR1 and CDR2 sequences are SGHNT and YYREEE (reference sequence). The DNA of the CDR3 is TGTGCCAGCAGCATAGGTAGCGGGCCGAACACCGGGGAGCTGTTTTTT. As protein: CASSIGSGPNTGELFF. The complete variable domain, with remaining parts taken from reference TRBV5-4 and TRBJ2-2, reads ETGVTQSPTHLIKTRGQQVTLRCSSQSGHNTVSWYQQALGQGPQFIFQYYREEENGRGNFPPRFSGLQFPNYSSELNVNALELDDSALYLCASSIGSGPNTGELFFGEGSRLTVL.

The chain couples TRBV5-1 to TRBJ1-1; D remains unclear. The CDR3 spans 13 residues. The germline V gene encodes CDR1 SGHRS and CDR2 YFSETQ. V was cut by 5 bases and J by 0 bases, with 8 bases left in between. The CDR3 region has the DNA TGCGCCAGCAGATATACAGTGAACACTGAAGCTTTCTTT. Amino acid sequence: CASRYTVNTEAFF.